This T cell receptor beta chain was documented in a study of T cell responses to AZD1222 COVID-19 vaccine. Overall study: Second-dose schedules of about 4 or about 12 weeks were combined. Study-level results: Sampled repertoires all dated from after the peak T cell response.

Clones were sequenced by immunoSEQ multiplex PCR, and TCRdb holds only the in-frame ones, with some missing. The sample records about 53,000 clones, roughly 83% being singletons. Germline values: CDR1 MNHEY, CDR2 SMNVEV (reference sequence). The CDR3 sequence is 13 residues long. Trimming shortened V by 6 bases and J by 2 bases, and 11 bases separated the two germline ends. Concerning this clone: The antigen is not known.

The V call is TRBV27, the J call TRBJ2-7; the D gene is possibly TRBD2 (6 bases). The receptor was isolated from an adult in good health. Sequences were derived from peripheral blood, sampled on day 0 of AZD1222 vaccination. The CDR3 nucleotides read TGTGCCAGCAGGACTAGTAGGGCCTACGAGCAGTACTTC. Amino acids: CASRTSRAYEQYF.